The clone carrying this T cell receptor beta chain has a handful of counts. Its antigen is not identified. The CDR3 sequence is 14 residues long. V lost 7 bases, J lost 3 bases, and 8 bases stayed unmatched. CDR1 SQVTM and CDR2 ANQGSEA come from the germline V gene. This sample was included in a study of blood T cells in healthy people across ages. A sample-barcoded 5' primer and a J-beta primer mix were used in a second PCR of roughly 6 to 11 cycles. With 12 random nucleotides, a template-switch adaptor tagged each individual cDNA molecule. Each CDR3 protein is one row after TCRdb ran MiXCR on the 5' RACE reads. The data show roughly 1.4 million distinct CDR3 sequences, 45% to 70% seen once. Study-wide points: Unknown donor CMV status possibly confounded expanded clonotype changes.

This clonotype originated in a man between 18 and 29 years old in good health. Sample: blood. The chain couples TRBV29-1 to TRBJ2-1, with 8 bases aligning to TRBD1. CDR3 in amino acids: CSGDGTGFYNEQFF. The CDR3, as DNA: TGCAGCGGAGACGGGACAGGATTCTACAATGAGCAGTTCTTC.